The 22 T cell receptor beta chains below come from one sample, sequenced in a study of glioma-infiltrating T cells after dendritic cell vaccination. Using immunoSEQ multiplex PCR, the repertoire was profiled, and TCRdb retains in-frame clones only, with some absent. The sample has 45,000 to 50,000 clones; 65% to 90% are singletons. Sequencing used blood, obtained before dendritic cell vaccination. The source is a human donor with glioblastoma.

The V and J genes are TRBV14 and TRBJ1-1, with 8 nucleotides matching TRBD1. Germline assignment: CDR1 SGHDN and CDR2 FVKESK. This CDR3 is 16 amino acids long. Germline trimming cut 3 bases from V and 4 bases from J; bases unmatched to any gene: 10. The CDR3 region has the DNA TGTGCCAGCAGCCATGACAGGGGATATGGAGTCACTGAAGCTTTCTTT. This sequence encodes CASSHDRGYGVTEAFF.

The chain is built from TRBV5-1 and TRBJ2-3; 8 bases match TRBD2. The CDR3 extends over 15 amino acids. CDR1 and CDR2 (germline): SGHRS, YFSETQ. V dropped 0 bases and J dropped 5; count of bases not matched to a gene: 5. The CDR3 DNA sequence: TGCGCCAGCAGCTTGGCGGCGGGAGGTGGAGATACGCAGTATTTT. Its protein is CASSLAAGGGDTQYF.

This clone occurred once. The V call is TRBV4-1, the J call TRBJ2-1; 7 nucleotides match TRBD2. V lost 0 bases to trimming and J lost 6 bases; unmatched junction nucleotides: 8. Germline V gives CDR1 MGHRA, CDR2 YSYEKL. The CDR3 consists of 16 residues. The CDR3 loop is CASSQDLGGGSNEQFF. CDR3 bases: TGCGCCAGCAGCCAAGATCTTGGCGGGGGTAGCAATGAGCAGTTCTTC.

The chain combines TRBV15 with TRBJ1-1, with 7 bases aligning to TRBD1. The CDR3 loop spans 14 amino acids. After removal of 1 base from V and 4 bases from J, the junction contained 3 bases not matched to a gene. In germline, CDR1 is LNHNV, CDR2 YYDKDF (reference sequence). CDR3 sequence reads: CATSRGQGITEAFF. In nucleotides, the CDR3 is TGTGCCACCAGCAGAGGACAGGGAATCACTGAAGCTTTCTTT.

The chain has TRBV19 and TRBJ1-5; D perhaps matches TRBD1 (6 bases). Germline loops: CDR1 LNHDA, CDR2 SQIVND (reference sequence). This CDR3 has 13 amino acids. V gave up 9 bases and J gave up 3 bases, with 12 bases separating them. This chain's CDR3 is CASSQGYNQPQHF. Here the CDR3 DNA reads TGTGCCAGCAGCCAGGGGTACAATCAGCCCCAGCATTTT.

This clone appeared a few times. This rearrangement joins TRBV11-2 to TRBJ2-5, with D maybe TRBD1 (6 bases). The ends were cut back, 7 bases at V and 3 bases at J, with 15 bases in the middle. Per the germline V gene, CDR1 is SGHAT and CDR2 is FQNNGV. This CDR3 is built from 14 residues. This chain's CDR3 is CASTSGDIEETQYF. The DNA of the CDR3 is TGTGCCAGCACCTCCGGGGACATCGAAGAGACCCAGTACTTC. The entire variable domain, with the rest obtained from reference TRBV11-2 and TRBJ2-5, is as follows: EAGVAQSPRYKIIEKRQSVAFWCNPISGHATLYWYQQILGQGPKLLIQFQNNGVVDDSQLPKDRFSAERLKGVDSTLKIQPAKLEDSAVYLCASTSGDIEETQYFGPGTRLLVL.

Only a few counts were recorded for this clone. DNA of the CDR3: TGTGCCAGCAGTTACTCAGTTGGGACAGGGGGTTCGGCTTTCTTT. The encoded protein is CASSYSVGTGGSAFF. The genes are TRBV6-6 and TRBJ1-1; TRBD1 matches at 11 bases. V shed 0 bases, J shed 11 bases, and the junction held 8 bases outside the gene matches. The CDR3 consists of 15 residues. Germline loops: CDR1 MNHNY, CDR2 SVGAGI (reference sequence).

In regard to this clone: At one of its ends the junction is not consistent with the germline gene, which may arise from a read error. The gene calls are TRBV5-8 and TRBJ2-1, with 14 bases aligning to TRBD2. Germline V gene lookup returns CDR1 SGHTS and CDR2 YDEGEE. This CDR3 contains 15 residues. CDR3 loop: CASSLGTSGSVDKFF. CDR3 sequence (DNA): TGTGCCAGCAGTTTGGGGACTAGCGGGAGTGTTGACAAGTTCTTC.

The table lists this clone with a count of one. J is TRBJ1-1 and V is TRBV4-2; no reliable D call. The V end was cut by 1 base, the J end by 5 bases, with 5 bases between. CDR3 length: 12 amino acids. Looked up from germline, CDR1 is LGHNA and CDR2 is YNFKEQ. The CDR3 is CASSQAETEAFF. As DNA, the CDR3 is TGTGCCAGCAGCCAAGCGGAGACTGAAGCTTTCTTT.

This clone was detected only once. J is TRBJ2-1 and V is TRBV6-5, with 11 bases identical to TRBD2. J gave up 4 bases and V 4 bases, and 3 bases lay outside the gene matches. Germline loops: CDR1 MNHEY, CDR2 SVGAGI. This CDR3 is built from 15 residues. CDR3 protein: CASSSIAGGYNEQFF. CDR3 nucleotide sequence: TGTGCCAGCAGTTCAATAGCGGGAGGGTACAATGAGCAGTTCTTC.

The gene calls are TRBV6-1 and TRBJ1-2; TRBD1 agrees at 10 bases. The CDR3 is 13 amino acids. Germline CDR1 and CDR2: MNHNS and SASEGT. The J segment lost 8 bases and the V segment lost 6 bases, leaving 6 bases of the junction unmatched. CDR3 region: CASRSGTGVGYTF. As DNA, the CDR3 is TGTGCCAGCAGATCCGGGACAGGGGTCGGCTACACCTTC.

V gene TRBV6-4 combines with J gene TRBJ2-1; no clear D gene. V was trimmed by 2 bases and J by 5 bases, leaving 4 bases between them. The length of the CDR3 is 12 residues. Germline CDR1 MRHNA, CDR2 SNTAGT. CDR3 nucleotide sequence: TGTGCCAGCAGTGACAGCCACAATGAGCAGTTCTTC. This gives the protein CASSDSHNEQFF.

This chain joins TRBV30 and TRBJ1-3; TRBD1 might be the D (5 bases). Deletions cut 7 bases from V and 0 bases from J, with 7 bases between. The CDR3 contains 12 residues. Germline V gives CDR1 GTSNPN, CDR2 SVGIG (reference sequence). The CDR3 DNA sequence: TGTGCCTTTACAGGCTCTGGAAACACCATATATTTT. Translated: CAFTGSGNTIYF.

The chain couples TRBV27 to TRBJ2-7, with 7 bases that match TRBD2. Germline lookup yields CDR1 MNHEY and CDR2 SMNVEV (reference sequence). The V and J ends lost 5 bases and 0 bases, in that order; junction bases with no gene match: 7. The CDR3 consists of 15 residues. CDR3 loop: CASSINSGRSYEQYF. The CDR3 region has the DNA TGTGCCAGCAGTATAAATAGCGGGCGCTCCTACGAGCAGTACTTC.

The J gene is TRBJ2-3, the V gene TRBV9; 10 positions agree with TRBD2. Losses at the gene ends were 2 bases for V and 4 bases for J; bases not matched to a gene: 7. This CDR3 is built from 16 residues. From germline, CDR1 is SGDLS and CDR2 YYNGEE. CDR3 coding DNA: TGTGCCAGCAGCGTTAGTACTAGCGGGAACCCAGATACGCAGTATTTT. Protein product: CASSVSTSGNPDTQYF.

In its sample, this clone ranks as medium-sized (0.01 to 0.1%). This chain uses TRBV19 with TRBJ2-7; tentatively, D is TRBD2 (6 bases). V dropped 4 bases and J dropped 4 bases, with 8 bases sitting between them. This CDR3 has 12 amino acids. Per the germline V gene, CDR1 is LNHDA and CDR2 is SQIVND (reference sequence). CDR3 protein: CASSRGEYEQYF. CDR3 bases: TGTGCCAGTAGTAGGGGGGAGTACGAGCAGTACTTC.

The J gene is TRBJ1-5, the V gene TRBV11-3; D gene unclear. The CDR3 totals 14 residues. V lost 4 bases to trimming and J lost 3 bases, with 10 bases between them. The germline V gene encodes CDR1 SGHNT and CDR2 YENEEA. The CDR3: CASSSPGPNQPQHF. CDR3 in DNA: TGTGCCAGCAGCTCGCCAGGTCCCAATCAGCCCCAGCATTTT.

The chain joins TRBV25-1 to TRBJ2-1; D is unresolved. The CDR3 is 14 amino acids. Germline values: CDR1 MGHDK, CDR2 SYGVNS. Trimming took 4 bases from V and 2 from J, leaving 9 bases between them. The CDR3 DNA reads TGTGCCAGCAGTGTGGCAGGTACCTACAATGAGCAGTTCTTC. Amino acids: CASSVAGTYNEQFF.

This chain links TRBV7-6 with TRBJ2-5, with a possible D match to TRBD2 (5 bases). The CDR3 length is 15 residues. Per the germline V gene, CDR1 is SGHVS and CDR2 is FNYEAQ. Trimming pared 1 base from V and 1 base from J, leaving 10 bases between. CDR3: CASSLDGGSQETQYF. In DNA, the CDR3 is TGTGCCAGCAGCTTAGATGGAGGAAGCCAAGAGACCCAGTACTTC.

This chain joins TRBV30 and TRBJ2-4, with D possibly matching TRBD1 (5 bases). CDR1 and CDR2 from the germline V gene are GTSNPN and SVGIG (reference sequence). V was shortened by 6 bases and J by 6 bases, with 9 bases between the two germline ends. This CDR3 contains 11 residues. The chain's CDR3 is CACQDRNIQYF. The CDR3 DNA follows: TGTGCCTGCCAAGACAGAAACATTCAGTACTTC.

The V and J genes are TRBV5-1 and TRBJ2-7; 9 bases are a match to TRBD1. V shed 4 bases, J shed 4 bases, and the junction held 9 bases outside the gene matches. The length of the CDR3 is 15 residues. CDR1 is SGHRS and CDR2 is YFSETQ in the germline V gene. CDR3: CASSLPGQGEYEQYF. CDR3 DNA: TGCGCCAGCAGCCTACCGGGACAGGGAGAATACGAGCAGTACTTC.

The genes are TRBV7-2 and TRBJ2-3, with 12 bases fitting TRBD2. The CDR3 contains 16 residues. The germline V gene has CDR1 SGHTA and CDR2 FQGNSA. J lost 5 bases, V lost 5 bases, and 8 bases had no gene match. The CDR3 DNA is TGTGCCAGCAGCGGCCGACTAGCGGGGGCTCAAGATACGCAGTATTTT. Encoded protein: CASSGRLAGAQDTQYF.